This T cell receptor (beta chain) was sequenced during a study of CD8+ T cells in alopecia areata. RNA was isolated and reverse transcribed to cDNA, the sequencing template. Data came from immunoSEQ multiplex PCR; TCRdb stores just in-frame clones and leaves some out. Here the sample spans approximately 130,000 clones, roughly 50% being singletons. Trimming cost V 6 bases and J 4 bases; bases outside gene matches: 9. CDR1 is MGHDK, CDR2 SYGVNS, per germline. This CDR3 is 15 amino acids long. The sequence was collected from a human donor with alopecia areata. What was sequenced was NKG2D-low CD8+ T cells sorted from blood. The chain combines TRBV25-1 with TRBJ1-2; 9 bases align to TRBD1. The CDR3 coding sequence is TGTGCCAGCAGCCGGGACAGGGATGGGACCTATGGCTACACCTTC. Translated, it gives CASSRDRDGTYGYTF.